These 16 T cell receptor beta chains originate from one sample sequenced in a study of T cells after yellow fever vaccination. One entry per CDR3 protein results from TCRdb running MiXCR on the 5' RACE reads. The repertoire consists of under 550,000 distinct CDR3 sequences, with around a fifth occurring once and the leading ten covering about 15%. The specimen was PBMCs, collected approximately 20 days after the first yellow fever vaccination. The receptors derive from a man younger than 35 who received the YFV17D yellow fever vaccine.

In this sample, this clonotype turned up a few times. This chain connects TRBV5-6 to TRBJ1-5; D possibly corresponds to TRBD1 (5 bases). V was cut by 1 base and J by 7 bases, with 9 bases left in between. Germline V gives CDR1 SGHDT, CDR2 YYEEEE. The CDR3 runs to 13 residues. The DNA of the CDR3 is TGTGCCAGCAGCTTGAAGGGGACCCAGCCCCAGCATTTT. This codes for CASSLKGTQPQHF.

This chain uses TRBV4-3 with TRBJ2-7; a weak D match, TRBD2 (6 bases). This CDR3 is 14 amino acids long. CDR1 is LGHNA and CDR2 is YSLEER in the germline V gene. V lost 1 base to trimming and J lost 1 base, with 8 bases between them. The CDR3 DNA follows: TGCGCCAGCAGCCAAGCGGAGGGGTCCTACGAGCAGTACTTC. This codes for CASSQAEGSYEQYF.

J is TRBJ1-1 and V is TRBV5-1; unclear D gene. Germline CDR1 SGHRS, CDR2 YFSETQ. CDR3 length: 11 amino acids. The ends were cut back, 5 bases at V and 3 bases at J, with 5 bases in the middle. The CDR3 is CASRTDTEAFF. The CDR3 bases are TGCGCCAGCAGGACGGACACTGAAGCTTTCTTT.

V and J are TRBV19 and TRBJ2-4, with D tentatively TRBD2 (7 bases). Germline V gene sequence: CDR1 LNHDA, CDR2 SQIVND (reference sequence). Deletions cut 2 bases from V and 8 bases from J, with 13 bases between. This CDR3 spans 14 amino acids. CDR3 sequence reads: CASSILGEGDIQYF. The CDR3 DNA is TGTGCCAGTAGTATACTCGGGGAGGGGGACATTCAGTACTTC.

This clonotype occurred a few times. The chain uses TRBV7-8 and TRBJ2-4, with D hard to call. Germline lookup yields CDR1 SGHVS and CDR2 FQNEAQ. The CDR3 length is 16 residues. V lost 1 base and J lost 8, with 18 bases in between. In DNA, the CDR3 is TGTGCCAGCAGCTTAGGCGTGTTGGGGATAGAAGACATTCAGTACTTC. Translation gives CASSLGVLGIEDIQYF.

The V and J genes are TRBV6-5 and TRBJ1-5; maybe TRBD1 (5 bases). The CDR3 runs to 15 residues. V was trimmed by 1 base and J by 1 base, leaving 8 bases between them. Germline CDR1 is MNHEY and CDR2 is SVGAGI. The DNA for the CDR3 is TGTGCCAGCAGTTACTGGGGCCTGAGCAATCAGCCCCAGCATTTT. Protein product: CASSYWGLSNQPQHF.

The chain uses TRBV27 and TRBJ1-2; D is possibly TRBD1 (6 bases). Trimming removed 3 bases at V and 6 bases at J, with 17 bases between. Germline CDR1 reads MNHEY; CDR2 reads SMNVEV (reference sequence). The CDR3 loop spans 15 amino acids. The CDR3 here is CASSFSRGAADGYTF. The CDR3 bases are TGTGCCAGCAGTTTTTCCAGGGGAGCGGCGGATGGCTACACCTTC.

This clonotype was observed a few times. This rearrangement joins TRBV4-2 to TRBJ2-7; no clear D gene. The CDR3 is 15 residues long. Germline loops: CDR1 LGHNA, CDR2 YNFKEQ. V dropped 7 bases and J dropped 4 bases, with 20 bases sitting between them. CDR3 amino acids: CASTNNGNTGYEQYF. The CDR3 bases are TGTGCCAGCACCAATAACGGAAACACCGGGTACGAGCAGTACTTC.

This clonotype was counted at least ten times. The chain has TRBV18 and TRBJ2-3, with D perhaps being TRBD1 or TRBD2 (5 bases each). From germline, CDR1 is KGHSH and CDR2 LQKENI. The CDR3 runs to 16 residues. Trimming stripped 2 bases from V and 2 bases from J, with 14 bases between. The CDR3 region is CASSPVGPPITDTQYF. The CDR3, as DNA: TGTGCCAGCTCACCAGTGGGACCCCCCATCACAGATACGCAGTATTTT.

In this sample, this clonotype turned up a few times. The V call is TRBV6-5, the J call TRBJ1-2; the D gene is possibly TRBD1 (5 bases). CDR3 length: 16 amino acids. V dropped 4 bases and J dropped 7 bases, with 22 bases sitting between them. Germline values: CDR1 MNHEY, CDR2 SVGAGI. The CDR3: CASSSLRGLRGPGYTF. The CDR3 nucleotides are TGTGCCAGCAGTTCGTTACGAGGGCTGCGGGGACCTGGCTACACCTTC.

The V call is TRBV30, the J call TRBJ1-1, with D uncertain. Germline values: CDR1 GTSNPN, CDR2 SVGIG (reference sequence). V was cut by 8 bases and J by 1 base, with 11 bases left in between. There are 12 residues in the CDR3. The CDR3 DNA reads as TGTGCCCGCTGGTCCGGGAACACTGAAGCTTTCTTT. It specifies CARWSGNTEAFF.

This clonotype was detected only a few times. The V and J genes are TRBV14 and TRBJ2-7; the D gene is possibly TRBD2 (5 bases). CDR3 size: 13 residues. The V gene's germline CDR1 is SGHDN and CDR2 FVKESK. V was trimmed by 4 bases and J by 0 bases, leaving 7 bases between them. This CDR3 reads CASSRRGSYEQYF. CDR3 bases: TGTGCCAGCAGCCGCCGGGGCTCCTACGAGCAGTACTTC.

In its sample, this clonotype was seen a few times. This chain connects TRBV7-2 to TRBJ2-5, with TRBD1 as a possible D gene (6 bases). The V end lost 5 bases, the J end lost 2 bases, and 18 bases lay between the germline ends. The CDR3 runs to 16 residues. Germline V gene data show CDR1 as SGHTA and CDR2 as FQGNSA. The chain's CDR3 is CASSLHLMTGQETQYF. CDR3 DNA sequence: TGTGCCAGCAGCCTGCATCTAATGACAGGACAAGAGACCCAGTACTTC.

At least ten counts were recorded for this clonotype. The chain joins TRBV7-9 to TRBJ2-5; D remains unclear. CDR1 and CDR2 from the germline V gene are SEHNR and FQNEAQ (reference sequence). CDR3 size: 12 residues. V was pared by 0 bases and J by 5 bases, with 4 bases between. CDR3 protein: CASSLAVETQYF. CDR3 DNA: TGTGCCAGCAGCTTAGCGGTTGAGACCCAGTACTTC.

This sequence joins TRBV14 and TRBJ1-4; D is unresolved. Germline V gives CDR1 SGHDN, CDR2 FVKESK. The CDR3 sequence is 16 residues long. V lost 1 base and J lost 1, with 10 bases in between. The CDR3 spells CASSQGRPRTNEKLFF. In nucleotides, the CDR3 is TGTGCCAGCAGCCAAGGACGTCCCAGAACTAATGAAAAACTGTTTTTT.

This clonotype was seen a handful of times. The chain recombines TRBV18 with TRBJ1-3; the D gene is possibly TRBD1 (6 bases). The ends were cut back, 2 bases at V and 6 bases at J, with 14 bases in the middle. CDR1 is KGHSH, CDR2 LQKENI, per germline. The CDR3 is 15 amino acids. CDR3 DNA: TGTGCCAGCTCACCATCGGCAGGGGCGGCAAACACCATATATTTT. Translating gives CASSPSAGAANTIYF.